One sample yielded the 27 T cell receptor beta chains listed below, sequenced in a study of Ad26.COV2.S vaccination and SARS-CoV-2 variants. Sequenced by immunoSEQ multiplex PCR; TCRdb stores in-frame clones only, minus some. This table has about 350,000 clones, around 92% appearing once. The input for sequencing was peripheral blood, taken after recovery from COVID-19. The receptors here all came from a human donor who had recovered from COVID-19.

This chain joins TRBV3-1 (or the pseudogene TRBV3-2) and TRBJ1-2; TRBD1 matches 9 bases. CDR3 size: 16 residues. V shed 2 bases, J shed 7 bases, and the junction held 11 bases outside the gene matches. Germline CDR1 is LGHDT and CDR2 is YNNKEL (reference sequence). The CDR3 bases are TGTGCCAGCAGCCAACTAACTACGGGACAGGGTCGTGGCTACACCTTC. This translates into CASSQLTTGQGRGYTF.

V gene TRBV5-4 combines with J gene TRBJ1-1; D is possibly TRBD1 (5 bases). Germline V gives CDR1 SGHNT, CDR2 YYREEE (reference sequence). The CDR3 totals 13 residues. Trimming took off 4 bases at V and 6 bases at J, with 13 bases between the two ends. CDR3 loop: CASSVPRVAEAFF. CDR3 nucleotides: TGTGCCAGCAGCGTCCCCAGGGTTGCTGAAGCTTTCTTT.

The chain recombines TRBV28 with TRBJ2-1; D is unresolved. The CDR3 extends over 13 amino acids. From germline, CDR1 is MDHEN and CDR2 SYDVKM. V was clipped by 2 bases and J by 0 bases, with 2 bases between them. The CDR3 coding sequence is TGTGCCAGCAGTTTAGGCTCCTACAATGAGCAGTTCTTC. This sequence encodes CASSLGSYNEQFF.

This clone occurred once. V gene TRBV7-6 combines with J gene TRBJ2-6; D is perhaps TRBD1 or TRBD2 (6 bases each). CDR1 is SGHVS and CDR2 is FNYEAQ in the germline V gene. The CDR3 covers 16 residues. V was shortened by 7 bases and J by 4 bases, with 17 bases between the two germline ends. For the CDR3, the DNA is TGTGCCAGCATGGCGGGGACAAAGGGCGGGGCCAACGTCCTGACTTTC. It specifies CASMAGTKGGANVLTF.

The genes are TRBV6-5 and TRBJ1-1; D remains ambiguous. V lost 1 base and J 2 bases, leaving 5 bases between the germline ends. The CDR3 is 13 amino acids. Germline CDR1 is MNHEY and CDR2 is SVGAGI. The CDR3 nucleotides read TGTGCCAGCAGTTACTGGACTAACACTGAAGCTTTCTTT. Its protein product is CASSYWTNTEAFF.

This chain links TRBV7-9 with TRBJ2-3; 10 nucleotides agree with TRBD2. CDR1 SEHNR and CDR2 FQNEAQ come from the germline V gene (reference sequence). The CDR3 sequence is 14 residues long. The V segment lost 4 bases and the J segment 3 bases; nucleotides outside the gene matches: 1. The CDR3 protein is CASSWTSGTDTQYF. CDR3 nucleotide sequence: TGTGCCAGCAGCTGGACTAGCGGAACAGATACGCAGTATTTT.

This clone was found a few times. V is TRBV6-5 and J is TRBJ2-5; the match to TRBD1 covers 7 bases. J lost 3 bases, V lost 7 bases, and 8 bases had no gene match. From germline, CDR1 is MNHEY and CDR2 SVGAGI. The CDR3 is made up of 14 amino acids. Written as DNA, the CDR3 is TGTGCCAGCACCCGACAGGGTTCGAAAGAGACCCAGTACTTC. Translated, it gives CASTRQGSKETQYF.

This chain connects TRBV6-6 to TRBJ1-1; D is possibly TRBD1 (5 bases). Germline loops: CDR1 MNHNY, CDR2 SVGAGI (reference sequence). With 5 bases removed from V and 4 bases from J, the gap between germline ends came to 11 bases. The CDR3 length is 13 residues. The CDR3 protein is CASSIYRGTEAFF. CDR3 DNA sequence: TGTGCCAGCAGTATATATAGGGGCACTGAAGCTTTCTTT.

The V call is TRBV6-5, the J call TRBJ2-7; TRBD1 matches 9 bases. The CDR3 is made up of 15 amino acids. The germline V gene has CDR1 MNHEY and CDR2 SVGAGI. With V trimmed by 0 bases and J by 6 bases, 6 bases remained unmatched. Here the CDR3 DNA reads TGTGCCAGCAGTTACTCAGGGACAGGGTCTATCGAGCAGTACTTC. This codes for CASSYSGTGSIEQYF.

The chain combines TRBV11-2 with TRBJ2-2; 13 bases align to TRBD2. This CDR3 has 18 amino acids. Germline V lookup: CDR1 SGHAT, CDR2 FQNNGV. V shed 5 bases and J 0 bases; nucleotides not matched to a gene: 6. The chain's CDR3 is CASSPRLAGGTNTGELFF. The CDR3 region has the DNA TGTGCCAGCAGCCCTCGACTAGCGGGGGGTACGAACACCGGGGAGCTGTTTTTT.

CDR3 loop: CASSSNSFTGELFF. CDR3 nucleotide sequence: TGTGCCAGCAGTTCTAATAGCTTCACCGGGGAGCTGTTTTTT. The J gene is TRBJ2-2, the V gene TRBV6-2 or TRBV6-3; D not resolved. Trimming stripped 4 bases from V and 4 bases from J, with 10 bases between. CDR1 MNHEY and CDR2 SVGEGT come from the germline V gene. This CDR3 region has 14 residues.

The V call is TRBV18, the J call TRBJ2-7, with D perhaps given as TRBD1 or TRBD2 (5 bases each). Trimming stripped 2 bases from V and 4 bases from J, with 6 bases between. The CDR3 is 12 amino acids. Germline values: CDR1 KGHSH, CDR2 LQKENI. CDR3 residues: CASSPEGYEQYF. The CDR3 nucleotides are TGTGCCAGCTCACCAGAGGGGTACGAGCAGTACTTC.

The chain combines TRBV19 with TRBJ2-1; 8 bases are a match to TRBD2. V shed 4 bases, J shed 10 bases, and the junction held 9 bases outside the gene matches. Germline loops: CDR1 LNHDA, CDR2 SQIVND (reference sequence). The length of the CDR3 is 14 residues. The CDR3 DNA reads TGTGCCAGTAGTACACCGGGACTAGGAGGGGAGCAGTTCTTC. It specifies CASSTPGLGGEQFF. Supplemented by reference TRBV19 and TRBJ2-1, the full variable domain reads DGGITQSPKYLFRKEGQNVTLSCEQNLNHDAMYWYRQDPGQGLRLIYYSQIVNDFQKGDIAEGYSVSREKKESFPLTVTSAQKNPTAFYLCASSTPGLGGEQFFGPGTRLTVL.

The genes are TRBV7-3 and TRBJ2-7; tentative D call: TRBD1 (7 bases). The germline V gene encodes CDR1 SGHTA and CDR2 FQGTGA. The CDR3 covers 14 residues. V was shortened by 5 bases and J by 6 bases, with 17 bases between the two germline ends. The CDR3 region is CASSPDRRAGEQYF. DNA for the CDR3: TGTGCCAGCAGCCCGGACAGGAGGGCTGGCGAGCAGTACTTC.

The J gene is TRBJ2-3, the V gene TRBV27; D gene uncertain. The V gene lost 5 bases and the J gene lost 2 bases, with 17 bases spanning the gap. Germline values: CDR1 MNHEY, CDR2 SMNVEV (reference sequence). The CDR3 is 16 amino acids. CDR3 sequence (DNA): TGTGCCAGCAGTCCTCGTGACGGGTGGCCCACAGATACGCAGTATTTT. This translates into CASSPRDGWPTDTQYF.

CDR3 bases: TGCGCCAGCAGCTTGATACCGGGAGGTACTAATGAAAAACTGTTTTTT. Protein sequence: CASSLIPGGTNEKLFF. The chain recombines TRBV5-1 with TRBJ1-4; D unclear. Germline-derived CDR1 and CDR2 are SGHRS and YFSETQ. Trimming stripped 1 base from V and 2 bases from J, with 12 bases between. The CDR3 is 16 amino acids.

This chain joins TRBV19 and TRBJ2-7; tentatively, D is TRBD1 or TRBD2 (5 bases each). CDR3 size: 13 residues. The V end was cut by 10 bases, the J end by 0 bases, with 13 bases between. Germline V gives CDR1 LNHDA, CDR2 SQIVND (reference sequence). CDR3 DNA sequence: TGTGCCACCGGGGACCAATACTCCTACGAGCAGTACTTC. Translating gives CATGDQYSYEQYF.

CDR3 sequence reads: CASSLSGQGREQYF. In DNA, the CDR3 is TGCGCCAGCAGCTTGTCGGGACAGGGACGCGAGCAGTACTTC. The V call is TRBV5-1, the J call TRBJ2-7, with 9 bases that match TRBD1. CDR1 SGHRS and CDR2 YFSETQ come from the germline V gene. This CDR3 spans 14 amino acids. V was pared by 1 base and J by 6 bases, with 5 bases of the junction left unmatched.

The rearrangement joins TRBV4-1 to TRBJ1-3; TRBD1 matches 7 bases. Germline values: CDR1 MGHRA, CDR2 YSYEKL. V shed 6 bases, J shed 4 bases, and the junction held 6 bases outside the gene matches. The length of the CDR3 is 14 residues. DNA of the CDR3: TGCGCCAGCAGAAAGCCAGGGGGAGGAAACACCATATATTTT. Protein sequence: CASRKPGGGNTIYF.

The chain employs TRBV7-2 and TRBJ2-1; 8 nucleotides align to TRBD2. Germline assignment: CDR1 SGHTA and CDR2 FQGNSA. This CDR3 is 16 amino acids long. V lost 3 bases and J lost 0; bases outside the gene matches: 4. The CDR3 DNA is TGTGCCAGCAGCTTTACCAGCGGGGGCTCCTACAATGAGCAGTTCTTC. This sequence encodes CASSFTSGGSYNEQFF.

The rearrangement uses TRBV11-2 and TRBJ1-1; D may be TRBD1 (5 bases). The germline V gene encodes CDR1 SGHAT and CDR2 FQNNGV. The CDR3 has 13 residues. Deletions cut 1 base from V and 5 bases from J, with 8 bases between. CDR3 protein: CASSLVGGTEAFF. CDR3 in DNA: TGTGCCAGCAGCTTAGTTGGGGGGACTGAAGCTTTCTTT.

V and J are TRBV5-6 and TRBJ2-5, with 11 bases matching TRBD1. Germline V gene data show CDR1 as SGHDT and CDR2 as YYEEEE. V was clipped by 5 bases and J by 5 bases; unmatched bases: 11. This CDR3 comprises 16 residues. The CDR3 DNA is TGTGCCAGCAGTTTTTGGGACAGGGGGGTCAGCGAGACCCAGTACTTC. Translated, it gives CASSFWDRGVSETQYF.

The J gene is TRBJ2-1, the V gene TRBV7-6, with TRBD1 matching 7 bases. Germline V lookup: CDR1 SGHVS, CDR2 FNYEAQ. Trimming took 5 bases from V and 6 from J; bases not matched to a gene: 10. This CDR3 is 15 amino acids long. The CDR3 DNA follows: TGTGCCAGCAGCACCTCAGCGCGACAGGGCAATGAGCAGTTCTTC. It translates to CASSTSARQGNEQFF.

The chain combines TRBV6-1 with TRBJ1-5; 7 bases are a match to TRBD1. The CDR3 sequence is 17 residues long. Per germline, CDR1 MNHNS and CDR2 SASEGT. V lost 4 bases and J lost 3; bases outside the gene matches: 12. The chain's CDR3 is CASSGGTGTAYNQPQHF. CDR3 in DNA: TGTGCCAGCAGTGGGGGTACCGGGACAGCTTACAATCAGCCCCAGCATTTT.

This CDR3 is CASSFLGQGLIGSGNTIYF. CDR3 nucleotides: TGTGCCAGCAGCTTCCTTGGACAGGGGCTGATAGGCTCTGGAAACACCATATATTTT. J is TRBJ1-3 and V is TRBV7-9; TRBD1 agrees at 9 bases. Germline V gene data show CDR1 as SEHNR and CDR2 as FQNEAQ (reference sequence). The CDR3 runs 19 residues. V gave up 3 bases and J gave up 0 bases; unmatched junction bases: 12.

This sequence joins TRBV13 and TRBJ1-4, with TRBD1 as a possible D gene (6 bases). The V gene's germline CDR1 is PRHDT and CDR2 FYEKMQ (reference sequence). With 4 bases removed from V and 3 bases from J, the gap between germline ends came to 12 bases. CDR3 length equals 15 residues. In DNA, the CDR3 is TGTGCCAGCAGCTCTTGGCAGGGGTCTAATGAAAAACTGTTTTTT. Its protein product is CASSSWQGSNEKLFF.

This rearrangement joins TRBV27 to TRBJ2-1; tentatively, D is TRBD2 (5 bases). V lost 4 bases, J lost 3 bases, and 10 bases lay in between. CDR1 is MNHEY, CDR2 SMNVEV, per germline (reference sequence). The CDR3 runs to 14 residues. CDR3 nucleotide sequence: TGTGCCAGCAGTTCTAGGGAGATCTACAATGAGCAGTTCTTC. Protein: CASSSREIYNEQFF.